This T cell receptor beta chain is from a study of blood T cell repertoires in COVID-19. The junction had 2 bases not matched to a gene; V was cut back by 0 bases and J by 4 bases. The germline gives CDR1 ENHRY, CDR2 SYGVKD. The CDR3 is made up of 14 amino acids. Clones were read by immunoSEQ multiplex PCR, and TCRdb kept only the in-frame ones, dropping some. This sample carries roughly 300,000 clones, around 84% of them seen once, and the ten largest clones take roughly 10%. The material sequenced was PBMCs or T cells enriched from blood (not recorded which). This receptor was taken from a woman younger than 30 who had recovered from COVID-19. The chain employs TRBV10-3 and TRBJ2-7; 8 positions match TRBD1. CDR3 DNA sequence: TGTGCCATCAGTGAGTCGGACAGGGTTTACGAGCAGTACTTC. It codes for CAISESDRVYEQYF.